A selection of T cell receptor beta chains follows, all from one sample in a study of T cell responses to AZD1222 COVID-19 vaccine. Libraries were prepared by immunoSEQ multiplex PCR; TCRdb keeps only in-frame clonotypes and omits some of them. The data show nearly 110,000 clones, roughly 90% seen once. The starting material was peripheral blood, obtained 28 days after the second AZD1222 dose. The receptors derive from an adult who received the AZD1222 COVID-19 vaccine. The CDR3 runs from the conserved cysteine through the conserved F or W. A D gene is named only where the DNA matches it firmly. Clone size is shown for a subset of rows, as once, few, many or a class of expanded clone.

V: TRBV2
size: .
J: TRBJ2-7
D: .
DNA: TGTGCCAGCAGCTTCACCCCCGGCGAGCAGTACTTC
CDR3: CASSFTPGEQYF

V: TRBV2
size: .
J: TRBJ2-2
D: .
DNA: TGTGCCAGCGGGACACTGAACACCGGGGAGCTGTTTTTT
CDR3: CASGTLNTGELFF

V: TRBV27
size: .
J: TRBJ2-2
D: .
DNA: TGTGCCAGCAAACTGAGAGGGTCCGCGAACACCGGGGAGCTGTTTTTT
CDR3: CASKLRGSANTGELFF

V: TRBV3-1/TRBV3-2
size: .
J: TRBJ1-1
D: .
DNA: TGTGCCAGCAGCCAAGTTGTGTACACTGAAGCTTTCTTT
CDR3: CASSQVVYTEAFF

V: TRBV19
size: .
J: TRBJ1-3
D: TRBD1
DNA: TGTGCCAGTAGTATCGGGGACAGCGGAAACACCATATATTTT
CDR3: CASSIGDSGNTIYF

V: TRBV5-1
size: .
J: TRBJ2-5
D: .
DNA: TGCGCCAGCAGCCCGACCGGGAGACAAGAGACCCAGTACTTC
CDR3: CASSPTGRQETQYF

V: TRBV11-1
size: .
J: TRBJ2-1
D: .
DNA: TGTGCCAGCAGCTTAGAGGGAAAGGGCGCCTACAATGAGCAGTTCTTC
CDR3: CASSLEGKGAYNEQFF

V: TRBV7-2
size: .
J: TRBJ1-5
D: TRBD1
DNA: TGTGCCAGCAGCTGGGACAGGGAAACCCTTAACAATCAGCCCCAGCATTTT
CDR3: CASSWDRETLNNQPQHF

V: TRBV5-1
size: .
J: TRBJ2-1
D: TRBD2
DNA: TGCGCCAGCAGAAGTAGGTTAACTAGCGGGAGCTACAATGAGCAGTTCTTC
CDR3: CASRSRLTSGSYNEQFF

V: TRBV5-4
size: .
J: TRBJ1-2
D: TRBD1
DNA: TGTGCCAGCAGCATTTGGACAGGGGATGGCTACACCTTC
CDR3: CASSIWTGDGYTF

V: TRBV19
size: once
J: TRBJ2-3
D: .
DNA: TGTGCCAGTAGTATTGTCCGGTTTGATACGCAGTATTTT
CDR3: CASSIVRFDTQYF

V: TRBV28
size: .
J: TRBJ1-5
D: .
DNA: TGTGCCAGCAGTTTACTTAAGGAGAGCAATCAGCCCCAGCATTTT
CDR3: CASSLLKESNQPQHF

V: TRBV28
size: .
J: TRBJ1-2
D: .
DNA: TGTGCCAGCAGTTCTTTTGGACTCGGCAGGAAGGGAACCTCTGGCTACACCTTC
CDR3: CASSSFGLGRKGTSGYTF

V: TRBV30
size: .
J: TRBJ1-6
D: .
DNA: TGTGCCTGGAGTACCCCGGACGGAAATAATTCACCCCTCCACTTT
CDR3: CAWSTPDGNNSPLHF

V: TRBV2
size: .
J: TRBJ1-5
D: .
DNA: TGTGCCAGCAACCGGGACAGCAATCAGCCCCAGCATTTT
CDR3: CASNRDSNQPQHF

V: TRBV12-3/TRBV12-4
size: .
J: TRBJ2-1
D: .
DNA: TGTGCCAGCACCTACCGGGGTGAGCAGTTCTTC
CDR3: CASTYRGEQFF

V: TRBV6-5
size: medium-sized
J: TRBJ1-6
D: TRBD1
DNA: TGTGCCAGCGCAGACAGGGTCTATAATTCACCCCTCCACTTT
CDR3: CASADRVYNSPLHF

V: TRBV10-3
size: .
J: TRBJ1-4
D: .
DNA: TGTGCCATCAGTTTACAGGGATCGCCCGATGAAAAACTGTTTTTT
CDR3: CAISLQGSPDEKLFF

V: TRBV7-2
size: .
J: TRBJ2-7
D: .
DNA: TGTGCCAGCAGCTCTTCCCTGGGGGGTTTCTACGAGCAGTACTTC
CDR3: CASSSSLGGFYEQYF

V: TRBV11-2
size: .
J: TRBJ1-5
D: .
DNA: TGTGCCAGCAGCCAGGACAGTGAAGGTAATCGGCCCCAGCATTTT
CDR3: CASSQDSEGNRPQHF

V: TRBV19
size: once
J: TRBJ2-7
D: .
DNA: TGTGCCAGTGGCAGGCCATTATGGGACTACGAGCAGTACTTC
CDR3: CASGRPLWDYEQYF